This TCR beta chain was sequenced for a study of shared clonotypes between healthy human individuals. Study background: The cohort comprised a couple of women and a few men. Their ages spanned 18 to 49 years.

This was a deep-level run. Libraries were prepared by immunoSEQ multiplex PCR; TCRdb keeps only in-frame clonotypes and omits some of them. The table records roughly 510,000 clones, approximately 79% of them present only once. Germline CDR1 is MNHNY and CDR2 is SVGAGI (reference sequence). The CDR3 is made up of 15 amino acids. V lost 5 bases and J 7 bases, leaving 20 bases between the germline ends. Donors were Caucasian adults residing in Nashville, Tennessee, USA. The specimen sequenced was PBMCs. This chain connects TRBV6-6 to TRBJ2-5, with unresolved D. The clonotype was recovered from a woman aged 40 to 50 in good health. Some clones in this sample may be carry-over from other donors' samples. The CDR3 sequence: CASSIRVLGPGTQYF. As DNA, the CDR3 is TGTGCCAGCAGTATCCGGGTTCTCGGCCCGGGGACCCAGTACTTC.